This TCR beta chain was documented in a study of T cell responses to AZD1222 COVID-19 vaccine. About this clone itself: Its specificity is not known.

This CDR3 has 13 amino acids. Germline V CDR1 and CDR2: MDHEN, SYDVKM. V gave up 7 bases and J gave up 2 bases, with 12 bases separating them. Study observations and caveats: Clonal diversity may have been underestimated, and the donors were mostly white British, with more females than males.

TCRdb's table, derived via immunoSEQ multiplex PCR, lists solely in-frame clones and lacks some. The sample includes 56,000 or so clones, 70% to 90% of them seen just once. This sequence originates from an adult in good health. This rearrangement joins TRBV28 to TRBJ2-7, with D unclear. Specimen: peripheral blood, collected on day 0 of AZD1222 vaccination. The CDR3: CASKMDRTYEQYF. Written as DNA, the CDR3 is TGTGCCAGCAAGATGGACCGTACCTACGAGCAGTACTTC. The full variable domain, completed using reference TRBV28 and TRBJ2-7, is DVKVTQSSRYLVKRTGEKVFLECVQDMDHENMFWYRQDPGLGLRLIYFSYDVKMKEKGDIPEGYSVSREKKERFSLILESASTNQTSMYLCASKMDRTYEQYFGPGTRLTVT.